This is a list of T cell receptor beta chains from one sample in a study of PD-1 blockade in mismatch repair-deficient tumors. TCRdb's copy holds only in-frame clones and misses some; the assay was immunoSEQ multiplex PCR. Seen here are roughly 79,000 clones, around 80% observed once, and the top ten hold approximately 5.5%. The sequencing used peripheral blood, collected 44 weeks after starting pembrolizumab. These receptors all come from an adult with mismatch repair-deficient cancer. Each CDR3 is given with its conserved first and last residue. Each record gives: D gene, clone size, J gene, V gene, CDR3 DNA, CDR3 protein. The D gene is left open where the match is weak. Clone size is not always given. Where it is, it says once, few, many or a class for expanded clones.

- | - | TRBJ1-2 | TRBV6-1 | TGTGCCGCAAACCCAGGGGCTAACTATGGCTACACCTTC | CAANPGANYGYTF
TRBD1 | - | TRBJ1-2 | TRBV9 | TGTGCCAGCAGCGGAACAGGGGGTCGGGTATTAGATGGCTACACCTTC | CASSGTGGRVLDGYTF
- | - | TRBJ1-4 | TRBV11-3 | TGTGCCAGCAGCCAGGGGTCGGGAGAAAAACTGTTTTTT | CASSQGSGEKLFF
- | - | TRBJ2-6 | TRBV19 | TGTGCCAGTAGTAGCGAGATAGAGGGGGCCAACGTCCTGACTTTC | CASSSEIEGANVLTF
- | many | TRBJ2-1 | TRBV15 | TGTGCCACCAGCAGAGATGGGTCGTCTAACAATGAGCAGTTCTTC | CATSRDGSSNNEQFF
- | - | TRBJ1-1 | TRBV6-6 | TGTGCCAGCAGTTATAGGGAAGCGAACACTGAAGCTTTCTTT | CASSYREANTEAFF
- | - | TRBJ2-5 | TRBV11-3 | TGTGCCAGCAGCTTAGTTGCGGGGCTTATGACCCAGTACTTC | CASSLVAGLMTQYF
- | - | TRBJ2-5 | TRBV23-1 | TGCGCCAGCAGCGAAGAGACCCAGTACTTC | CASSEETQYF
TRBD2 | - | TRBJ2-1 | TRBV5-1 | TGCGCCAGCAGCCCGGAGACTAGCGGAGTGTACAATGAGCAGTTCTTC | CASSPETSGVYNEQFF
- | - | TRBJ2-5 | TRBV7-9 | TGTGCCAGCAGCTTAGGCCTCCAAGAGACCCAGTACTTC | CASSLGLQETQYF
TRBD1 | - | TRBJ1-5 | TRBV6-5 | TGTGCCAGCAGTACAGGGGGCAAGCCCCAGCATTTT | CASSTGGKPQHF
- | - | TRBJ1-1 | TRBV7-2 | TGTGCCAGCAGCTTCTCAGGCCAGGGCGTCGTAGAGGCTTTCTTT | CASSFSGQGVVEAFF
- | - | TRBJ2-5 | TRBV2 | TGTGCCAGCAGTGTCGGACATCTCCTCCAAGAGACCCAGTACTTC | CASSVGHLLQETQYF
- | - | TRBJ1-3 | TRBV7-8 | TGTGCCAGCAGCCCCCCGAGAGGTACCCACAGCTCTGGAAACACCATATATTTT | CASSPPRGTHSSGNTIYF
- | - | TRBJ2-5 | TRBV27 | TGTGCCAGCAGTTTAGCGGGCGGTGAGACCCAGTACTTC | CASSLAGGETQYF
- | - | TRBJ1-5 | TRBV4-3 | TGCGCCAGCAGCCAAGATGCCCGGAGCAATCAGCCCCAGCATTTT | CASSQDARSNQPQHF
- | - | TRBJ2-5 | TRBV21-1 | TGTGCCAGCAGCAAAGGATTTATAGAACAACAAGAGACCCAGTACTTC | CASSKGFIEQQETQYF
TRBD1 | once | TRBJ1-2 | TRBV4-2 | TGTGCCAGCACGCAAACAGGGGGCGCGGGAGGCTACACCTTC | CASTQTGGAGGYTF
TRBD2 | - | TRBJ2-1 | TRBV5-8 | TGTGCCAGCAGCTTGGGCGGGAGTCCCTACAATGAGCAGTTCTTC | CASSLGGSPYNEQFF
- | - | TRBJ1-2 | TRBV30 | TGTGCCTGGAGCACATCGAGGGCCCGCAGAAATTGGGGCTACACCTTC | CAWSTSRARRNWGYTF
- | - | TRBJ2-3 | TRBV6-4 | TGTGCCAGCAGTCAATCCGGGGGCTACCCTACAGATACGCAGTATTTT | CASSQSGGYPTDTQYF
- | - | TRBJ1-2 | TRBV6-5 | TGTGCCAGCAGCACAACCATCTCCTATGGCTACACCTTC | CASSTTISYGYTF
- | - | TRBJ2-1 | TRBV6-5 | TGTGCCAGCAGTATCCGGGTAGGCGGGAACGAGCAGTTCTTC | CASSIRVGGNEQFF
TRBD1 | few | TRBJ2-7 | TRBV27 | TGTGCCAGCAGTAAAAGGGACAGGGGGTGGGAGCAGTACTTC | CASSKRDRGWEQYF
- | - | TRBJ2-1 | TRBV30 | TGTGCCTGGAGGGGGATCTACTCGCACAATGAGCAGTTCTTC | CAWRGIYSHNEQFF
TRBD1 | medium-sized | TRBJ1-2 | TRBV7-9 | TGTGCCAGCAGCTTAGACAGGGGGTACTATGGCTACACCTTC | CASSLDRGYYGYTF
- | - | TRBJ1-2 | TRBV9 | TGTGCCAGCAGCGTAGAGGGGGGATCCGATGGCTACACCTTC | CASSVEGGSDGYTF
TRBD1 | - | TRBJ1-1 | TRBV9 | TGTGCCAGCAGTGCTGGGACAGGGAAGGTAGGCACTGAAGCTTTCTTT | CASSAGTGKVGTEAFF
- | - | TRBJ2-7 | TRBV9 | TGTGCCAGCAGTCCCGCGGGGACCGAGCAGTACTTC | CASSPAGTEQYF
- | once | TRBJ2-7 | TRBV14 | TGTGCCAGCAGCCAAGATCTTAAGGGCGAGCAGTACTTC | CASSQDLKGEQYF
TRBD2 | - | TRBJ2-7 | TRBV7-9 | TGTGCCAGCAGCGCGGGACTAGCGGGAGAGTCCTACGAGCAGTACTTC | CASSAGLAGESYEQYF
- | - | TRBJ2-3 | TRBV7-2 | TGTGCCAGCAGCCAGCTCAGGCTAGATACGCAGTATTTT | CASSQLRLDTQYF
- | - | TRBJ2-2 | TRBV7-3 | TGTGCCAGCAGCCACGGGACCTCCACCGGGGAGCTGTTTTTT | CASSHGTSTGELFF
TRBD1 | few | TRBJ1-2 | TRBV5-1 | TGCGCCAGCAGCTTGGAGACAGGGTATGGCTACACCTTC | CASSLETGYGYTF
- | - | TRBJ1-4 | TRBV6-1 | TGTGCCAGCGGGGACAACCCAGAAGACGAAAAACTGTTTTTT | CASGDNPEDEKLFF
TRBD2 | - | TRBJ2-7 | TRBV5-1 | TGCGCCAGCAGCTTGGGTGGGGTGACTAGCGGAGCGCAGTACTTC | CASSLGGVTSGAQYF
TRBD1 | - | TRBJ2-7 | TRBV7-9 | TGTGCCAGCAGCACACGGACAGGGGGCTTTTACGAGCAGTACTTC | CASSTRTGGFYEQYF
- | - | TRBJ2-7 | TRBV7-2 | TGTGCCAGCAGCTTCCAAAGGTCGCCCTCCTACGAGCAGTACTTC | CASSFQRSPSYEQYF
- | - | TRBJ2-5 | TRBV15 | TGTGCCACGGGACGGTCAAAAGAGACCCAGTACTTC | CATGRSKETQYF
- | - | TRBJ2-1 | TRBV9 | TGTGCCAGCAGCGTAAGCGAGGTCAATGAGCAGTTCTTC | CASSVSEVNEQFF
- | few | TRBJ2-1 | TRBV18 | TGTGCCAGCTCACCACGACAGACCTCCTACAATGAGCAGTTCTTC | CASSPRQTSYNEQFF
- | - | TRBJ1-5 | TRBV10-3 | TGTGCCATCAGCCAACACAGGGAACAGCCCCAGCATTTT | CAISQHREQPQHF
- | many | TRBJ1-2 | TRBV20-1 | TGCAGTGCTAGCCTTGGGGACACTAACACCTTC | CSASLGDTNTF
TRBD1 | once | TRBJ2-5 | TRBV27 | TGTGCCAGCAGGGAAGACAGGGTCAAGACCCAGTACTTC | CASREDRVKTQYF
TRBD2 | once | TRBJ2-3 | TRBV19 | TGTGCCAGTAGTATACGGCTAGCGGGAGCAGATACGCAGTATTTT | CASSIRLAGADTQYF
- | - | TRBJ1-5 | TRBV7-6 | TGTGCCAGCAGCTTAGAGGGGAATAGCAATCAGCCCCAGCATTTT | CASSLEGNSNQPQHF
TRBD1 | - | TRBJ1-1 | TRBV10-3 | TGTGCCATCACCGGAACACGCCTAGACAGGGCCACTGAAGCTTTCTTT | CAITGTRLDRATEAFF
TRBD2 | - | TRBJ2-3 | TRBV18 | TGTGCCAGCTCACCGGGACTAGAAGGCACAGATACGCAGTATTTT | CASSPGLEGTDTQYF